This TCR beta chain derives from a study of molecular identifiers for immune sequencing clone quantification. In the case of this clonotype: Its antigen is not known.

Bulk libraries came from a prior protocol with listed TCR primers. TCRdb used MiXCR to reprocess the PCR reads, holding one entry per CDR3 protein. The repertoire holds 460,000 or so distinct CDR3 sequences, over 20% seen once, with 0.84% in the top ten. Study-level findings and limits: The study found clones above 20 RNA copies held over 98% of effector molecules and under 1% in naive cells.

The TCR comes from a human donor in good health. Some libraries in this study had Jurkat cell RNA spiked in. The sample consisted of naive CD8+ T cells from blood, with Jurkat cell RNA spiked in. Subset here: FACS-sorted CD8+CD4-CCR7+CD45RA+ naive T cells.

CDR3 DNA sequence: TGTGCCAGTTCAACCTCCGGGGGGGGTCAGCCCCAGCATTTT. Amino acids: CASSTSGGGQPQHF. The chain is built from TRBV19 and TRBJ1-5; maybe TRBD1 (5 bases). The V gene's germline CDR1 is LNHDA and CDR2 SQIVND (reference sequence). Trimming took off 8 bases at V and 6 bases at J, with 17 bases between the two ends. CDR3 length equals 14 residues. Drawing the rest from reference TRBV19 and TRBJ1-5, the complete variable domain is DGGITQSPKYLFRKEGQNVTLSCEQNLNHDAMYWYRQDPGQGLRLIYYSQIVNDFQKGDIAEGYSVSREKKESFPLTVTSAQKNPTAFYLCASSTSGGGQPQHFGDGTRLSIL.